Presented here are 5 T cell receptor beta chains from one specimen sequenced in a study of spatial heterogeneity in lung cancer. A single record per CDR3 protein comes from TCRdb applying MiXCR to the 5' RACE reads. The sample has over 90,000 distinct CDR3 sequences; 7.5% to 10% are singletons. Time point indicated: sample taken at primary tumor resection. Unsorted samples of tumor, nontumor lung or frozen PBMC had their whole RNA sequenced. Sequenced material: PBMCs, taken at surgery. These receptors all come from a male donor with early-stage non-small cell lung cancer.

The chain uses TRBV7-2 and TRBJ2-3, with 7 bases identical to TRBD1. Germline-derived CDR1 and CDR2 are SGHTA and FQGNSA. This CDR3 contains 14 residues. V lost 10 bases and J lost 0; bases outside the gene matches: 7. As DNA, the CDR3 is TGTGCCATCTACAGACAGGGAAGCACAGATACGCAGTATTTT. This gives the protein CAIYRQGSTDTQYF.

The chain has TRBV29-1 and TRBJ2-5; maybe TRBD2 (6 bases). Germline CDR1 is SQVTM and CDR2 is ANQGSEA. CDR3 length: 13 residues. V was pared by 4 bases and J by 5 bases, with 14 bases between. The CDR3 loop reads CSVGGLSGETQYF. The DNA of the CDR3 is TGCAGCGTTGGGGGACTGTCTGGGGAGACCCAGTACTTC.

This clonotype was picked up a small number of times. V gene TRBV20-1 combines with J gene TRBJ1-6; D is perhaps TRBD1 (6 bases). V dropped 0 bases and J dropped 7 bases, with 10 bases sitting between them. Germline V lookup: CDR1 DFQATT, CDR2 SNEGSKA (reference sequence). The CDR3 has 14 residues. The chain's CDR3 is CSARDTGQNSPLHF. The CDR3 DNA reads TGCAGTGCTAGAGATACGGGACAAAATTCACCCCTCCACTTT.

J is TRBJ2-1 and V is TRBV7-9; D perhaps matches TRBD2 (6 bases). The CDR3 is 13 residues long. Trimming took 6 bases from V and 5 from J, leaving 11 bases between them. Germline V gene data show CDR1 as SEHNR and CDR2 as FQNEAQ (reference sequence). This CDR3 is CASRVGGNNEQFF. The CDR3 DNA reads as TGTGCCAGCAGGGTTGGCGGGAACAATGAGCAGTTCTTC.

This clonotype appeared a few times. The rearrangement uses TRBV3-1 and TRBJ2-5, with D hard to call. In germline, CDR1 is LGHDT, CDR2 YNNKEL (reference sequence). The CDR3 covers 15 residues. The germline V and J ends were trimmed by 1 base and 0 bases, with 9 bases remaining between them. CDR3: CASSQAWNYQETQYF. The CDR3 DNA follows: TGTGCCAGCAGCCAAGCCTGGAATTACCAAGAGACCCAGTACTTC.